Listed below are T cell receptor beta chains from one sample, sequenced in a study of T-cell reconstitution after alpha-beta-depleted transplantation in children. TCRdb itself ran the PCR reads through MiXCR, one entry per CDR3 protein. The table includes about 900,000 distinct CDR3 sequences, about 30% detected once. Sequenced material: PBMCs, mostly from graft donor cells, taken 360 days after TCRalphabeta/CD19-depleted stem cell transplant. All receptors derive from a boy under two years old who had a stem cell transplant for SCID, so the T cells may come from the graft donor. The CDR3 runs from the conserved cysteine through the conserved F or W. A D gene is named only where the DNA matches it firmly. Clone sizes are given selectively: once, few, many, or a class where the clone is expanded.

D gene: TRBD2; V gene: TRBV16; J gene: TRBJ2-3; clone size: .; CDR3 protein: CASSQSPSREGTDTQYF; CDR3 DNA: TGTGCCAGCAGCCAATCCCCATCCAGGGAGGGGACAGATACGCAGTATTTT
D gene: .; V gene: TRBV5-5; J gene: TRBJ2-7; clone size: .; CDR3 protein: CASSWTLTGKSSYEQYF; CDR3 DNA: TGTGCCAGCAGTTGGACTCTTACAGGAAAGAGCTCCTACGAGCAGTACTTC
D gene: TRBD2; V gene: TRBV5-1; J gene: TRBJ2-7; clone size: .; CDR3 protein: CASSSEASGYEQYF; CDR3 DNA: TGCGCCAGCAGCTCGGAGGCTAGCGGGTACGAGCAGTACTTC
D gene: .; V gene: TRBV29-1; J gene: TRBJ2-7; clone size: few; CDR3 protein: CSVGDSNEQYF; CDR3 DNA: TGCAGCGTTGGAGACAGTAACGAGCAGTACTTC
D gene: .; V gene: TRBV29-1; J gene: TRBJ2-3; clone size: few; CDR3 protein: CSVLQGPTDTQYF; CDR3 DNA: TGCAGCGTTCTACAGGGCCCCACAGATACGCAGTATTTT
D gene: TRBD1; V gene: TRBV25-1; J gene: TRBJ2-3; clone size: few; CDR3 protein: CASSEQGAPTDTQYF; CDR3 DNA: TGTGCCAGCAGTGAGCAGGGGGCGCCAACAGATACGCAGTATTTT
D gene: .; V gene: TRBV15; J gene: TRBJ1-5; clone size: .; CDR3 protein: CATSRDHRVRQPQHF; CDR3 DNA: TGTGCCACCAGCAGAGATCATAGGGTAAGACAGCCCCAGCATTTT
D gene: .; V gene: TRBV27; J gene: TRBJ2-3; clone size: few; CDR3 protein: CASSLSDDDTQYF; CDR3 DNA: TGTGCCAGCAGTTTATCCGACGATGATACGCAGTATTTT
D gene: .; V gene: TRBV2; J gene: TRBJ1-5; clone size: few; CDR3 protein: CASRWGDQPQHF; CDR3 DNA: TGTGCCAGCCGATGGGGCGATCAGCCCCAGCATTTT
D gene: .; V gene: TRBV15; J gene: TRBJ2-2; clone size: .; CDR3 protein: CATSRALVELTGELFF; CDR3 DNA: TGTGCCACCAGCAGAGCGCTAGTAGAATTGACCGGGGAGCTGTTTTTT
D gene: TRBD1; V gene: TRBV5-1; J gene: TRBJ2-1; clone size: few; CDR3 protein: CASNRQGNINNEQFF; CDR3 DNA: TGCGCCAGCAACCGACAGGGAAACATCAACAATGAGCAGTTCTTC
D gene: TRBD1; V gene: TRBV5-5; J gene: TRBJ2-5; clone size: .; CDR3 protein: CASSRTGTQETQYF; CDR3 DNA: TGTGCCAGCAGCCGGACAGGGACCCAAGAGACCCAGTACTTC
D gene: .; V gene: TRBV25-1; J gene: TRBJ2-7; clone size: .; CDR3 protein: CASSELGKGGAMREQYF; CDR3 DNA: TGTGCCAGCAGTGAATTAGGGAAGGGGGGAGCGATGCGCGAGCAGTACTTC
D gene: TRBD1; V gene: TRBV5-1; J gene: TRBJ2-2; clone size: once; CDR3 protein: CASSPMTGTGYTGELFF; CDR3 DNA: TGCGCCAGCAGCCCTATGACCGGGACAGGGTACACCGGGGAGCTGTTTTTT
D gene: .; V gene: TRBV4-1; J gene: TRBJ1-1; clone size: .; CDR3 protein: CASSQVVLLDTEAFF; CDR3 DNA: TGCGCCAGCAGCCAAGTGGTCCTGTTGGACACTGAAGCTTTCTTT
D gene: TRBD2; V gene: TRBV24-1; J gene: TRBJ2-1; clone size: .; CDR3 protein: CATSDPSGGAGNEQFF; CDR3 DNA: TGTGCCACCAGTGATCCTAGCGGGGGGGCCGGTAATGAGCAGTTCTTC
D gene: .; V gene: TRBV7-9; J gene: TRBJ2-1; clone size: few; CDR3 protein: CASRQKQGGPANEQFF; CDR3 DNA: TGTGCCAGCAGACAAAAACAGGGGGGGCCGGCCAATGAGCAGTTCTTC
D gene: TRBD2; V gene: TRBV7-2; J gene: TRBJ2-5; clone size: .; CDR3 protein: CASSPWKAGGGETQYF; CDR3 DNA: TGTGCCAGCAGCCCCTGGAAAGCGGGGGGCGGTGAGACCCAGTACTTC
D gene: .; V gene: TRBV28; J gene: TRBJ2-3; clone size: many; CDR3 protein: CASSLTTTGTDTQYF; CDR3 DNA: TGTGCCAGCAGTTTAACTACCACCGGCACAGATACGCAGTATTTT
D gene: TRBD1; V gene: TRBV5-6; J gene: TRBJ2-3; clone size: .; CDR3 protein: CASSSTGFRTDTQYF; CDR3 DNA: TGTGCCAGCAGCTCGACAGGGTTCCGCACAGATACGCAGTATTTT
D gene: TRBD1; V gene: TRBV15; J gene: TRBJ2-1; clone size: .; CDR3 protein: CATSNTLLRTGFYNEQFF; CDR3 DNA: TGTGCCACCAGCAATACCCTCCTAAGGACAGGTTTCTACAATGAGCAGTTCTTC
D gene: .; V gene: TRBV4-2; J gene: TRBJ1-1; clone size: few; CDR3 protein: CASSPDFGGADTEAFF; CDR3 DNA: TGTGCCAGCAGCCCAGACTTCGGGGGTGCGGATACTGAAGCTTTCTTT
D gene: .; V gene: TRBV24-1; J gene: TRBJ2-6; clone size: .; CDR3 protein: CATSDSTYSGANVLTF; CDR3 DNA: TGTGCCACCAGTGATTCAACGTACTCTGGGGCCAACGTCCTGACTTTC
D gene: .; V gene: TRBV2; J gene: TRBJ2-7; clone size: many; CDR3 protein: CASSEDGRTSYEQYF; CDR3 DNA: TGTGCCAGCAGTGAAGACGGGCGAACCTCCTACGAGCAGTACTTC
D gene: TRBD1; V gene: TRBV6-2/TRBV6-3; J gene: TRBJ2-5; clone size: .; CDR3 protein: CASKEGGEETQYF; CDR3 DNA: TGTGCCAGCAAGGAAGGGGGCGAAGAGACCCAGTACTTC
D gene: .; V gene: TRBV12-3/TRBV12-4; J gene: TRBJ1-2; clone size: few; CDR3 protein: CASSLAQTGFPWGYTF; CDR3 DNA: TGTGCCAGCAGTTTAGCCCAGACAGGATTCCCATGGGGCTACACCTTC
D gene: .; V gene: TRBV4-1; J gene: TRBJ1-5; clone size: .; CDR3 protein: CASSQGRSREQPQHF; CDR3 DNA: TGCGCCAGCAGCCAAGGAAGGTCAAGGGAACAGCCCCAGCATTTT
D gene: TRBD1; V gene: TRBV7-8; J gene: TRBJ2-7; clone size: .; CDR3 protein: CASSLGPDRPYEQYF; CDR3 DNA: TGTGCCAGCAGCTTAGGGCCGGACAGGCCCTACGAGCAGTACTTC
D gene: TRBD2; V gene: TRBV2; J gene: TRBJ2-1; clone size: few; CDR3 protein: CASSPWGGGTYNEQFF; CDR3 DNA: TGTGCCAGCAGTCCCTGGGGGGGAGGTACCTACAATGAGCAGTTCTTC
D gene: .; V gene: TRBV7-8; J gene: TRBJ2-6; clone size: .; CDR3 protein: CASSLAYHVLTF; CDR3 DNA: TGTGCCAGCAGCTTGGCCTACCACGTCCTGACTTTC
D gene: .; V gene: TRBV5-1; J gene: TRBJ2-3; clone size: .; CDR3 protein: CASRDSHLGTDTQYF; CDR3 DNA: TGCGCCAGCAGGGACAGCCACCTAGGGACAGATACGCAGTATTTT
D gene: .; V gene: TRBV4-2; J gene: TRBJ2-7; clone size: .; CDR3 protein: CASSQDYGGPLEQYF; CDR3 DNA: TGTGCCAGCAGCCAAGATTACGGGGGGCCTCTCGAGCAGTACTTC